The rows below give T cell receptor beta chains drawn from one sample of a study of shared clonotypes between healthy human individuals. Assay used: immunoSEQ multiplex PCR; TCRdb lists only in-frame clones, some missing. Of about 650,000 clones detected, roughly 96% appear once; the ten largest clones hold 0.1% to 0.11%. The material sequenced was naive CD8+ T cells sorted from blood. All receptors come from a woman in her 30s in good health. CDR3s leave out the opening cysteine and the closing phenylalanine or tryptophan.

V gene	J gene	CDR3 protein
TRBV11-2	TRBJ2-5	ASSSWTSGNQETQY
TRBV4-1	TRBJ2-7	ASSQRASYEQY
TRBV27	TRBJ2-3	ASSPLGPGTDTQY
TRBV7-6	TRBJ2-3	ASSFSSGRRADTQY
TRBV4-1	TRBJ2-7	ASSQGLAPTYEQY
TRBV4-2	TRBJ2-7	ASSQEEGQGAYEQY
TRBV6-5	TRBJ1-4	ASSLRHLDEKLF
TRBV1	TRBJ1-6	TSSRPRDRDDSPLH
TRBV4-2	TRBJ2-3	ASSRSLAGLAEDTQY
TRBV10-3	TRBJ1-1	AISEVENTEAF
TRBV5-1	TRBJ2-1	ASSLITYNEQF
TRBV13	TRBJ2-3	ASSGGDSDTDTQY
TRBV27	TRBJ2-2	ASSSPDRIITGELF
TRBV27	TRBJ2-5	ASSPGQRTETQY
TRBV6-5	TRBJ2-1	ASSYLSGRDLYEQF
TRBV19	TRBJ1-2	ASSIYPDEGPAHGYT
TRBV4-1	TRBJ2-1	ASSQEPPPSSYNEQF
TRBV27	TRBJ2-1	ASSFSGTAPSYNEQF
TRBV27	TRBJ2-7	ASGSGQSSYEQY
TRBV27	TRBJ2-3	ASNLWDRVADTQY
TRBV7-9	TRBJ1-5	ASSRTESNQPQH
TRBV5-4	TRBJ2-7	ASSQGLTSYEQY
TRBV28	TRBJ1-5	ASRPGRGTGIARPQH
TRBV19	TRBJ2-3	ASPTGLRGTDTQY
TRBV28	TRBJ1-1	ASSLPRGVNTEAF
TRBV6-5	TRBJ2-2	ASSYSSSGPPGELF
TRBV19	TRBJ2-7	ASSMDISSSYEQY
TRBV27	TRBJ1-5	ASSLSGRAGPQH
TRBV2	TRBJ2-1	ASIVGNEQF
TRBV5-6	TRBJ1-1	ASSKDTNTEAF
TRBV5-4	TRBJ1-1	ASSPGQEAHRAF
TRBV7-9	TRBJ2-7	ASSPQRNEQY
TRBV7-9	TRBJ1-5	ASSLGRPGGGQPQH
TRBV28	TRBJ2-1	ASTGDRERNYNEQF
TRBV27	TRBJ1-1	ASSLGTLAEAF
TRBV29-1	TRBJ2-1	SVEDGTNSYNEQF
TRBV6-5	TRBJ2-7	ASSQGASYEQY